These 16 T cell receptor beta chains came from one sample sequenced in a study of blood T cell repertoires in COVID-19. The table came from immunoSEQ multiplex PCR; TCRdb's copy has only in-frame clones and leaves some out. The sample has some 240,000 clones; roughly 84% are singletons. Sequenced: peripheral blood. The receptors derive from a woman aged 40 to 50 who had recovered from COVID-19.

This clone was observed a few times. The chain employs TRBV5-1 and TRBJ1-1; 7 positions agree with TRBD1. This CDR3 is 15 amino acids long. Germline V gene lookup returns CDR1 SGHRS and CDR2 YFSETQ. V shed 0 bases, J shed 7 bases, and the junction held 9 bases outside the gene matches. The CDR3 spells CASSLEGQPGGEAFF. As DNA, the CDR3 is TGCGCCAGCAGCTTGGAGGGACAGCCAGGGGGTGAAGCTTTCTTT.

The chain employs TRBV1 and TRBJ2-7; the table's TRBD1 call for D was not verified on the DNA. TRBV1 is a known pseudogene. This CDR3 region has 17 residues. The CDR3 spells CTSSQQLGQDSSYEQYF. The CDR3 nucleotides read TGCACCAGCAGCCAACAATTGGGACAGGACTCCTCATACGAGCAGTACTTC.

CDR3 nucleotides: TGTGCCAGCAGTGAGACAGGTGGAAACACCATATATTTT. This gives the protein CASSETGGNTIYF. The chain carries TRBV6-1 and TRBJ1-3, with D perhaps TRBD1 (6 bases). CDR1 is MNHNS, CDR2 SASEGT, per germline. Trimming stripped 3 bases from V and 3 bases from J, with 6 bases between. The CDR3 runs 13 residues.

This clone was recorded only once. V and J are TRBV19 and TRBJ1-5, with 9 bases lining up with TRBD1. Germline V CDR1 and CDR2: LNHDA, SQIVND (reference sequence). The CDR3 spans 16 residues. The junction had 8 bases not matched to a gene; V was cut back by 4 bases and J by 4 bases. In nucleotides, the CDR3 is TGTGCCAGTAGTAGTGGACAGGGGTTCCAGAATCAGCCCCAGCATTTT. Residues: CASSSGQGFQNQPQHF.

This clone was observed a few times. The gene calls are TRBV5-4 and TRBJ1-6; D might be TRBD1 (6 bases). The CDR3 runs 17 residues. V shed 3 bases and J shed 3 bases, with 16 bases lying between them. Germline assignment: CDR1 SGHNT and CDR2 YYREEE (reference sequence). Here the CDR3 DNA reads TGTGCCAGCAGCTACCAAGAAATGACAGGCTATAATTCACCCCTCCACTTT. As protein: CASSYQEMTGYNSPLHF.

The chain combines TRBV27 with TRBJ1-2; D is uncertain. Germline values: CDR1 MNHEY, CDR2 SMNVEV (reference sequence). The CDR3 runs 14 residues. The V end lost 0 bases, the J end lost 8 bases, and 13 bases lay between the germline ends. The CDR3: CASSLSYSPGGYTF. CDR3 sequence (DNA): TGTGCCAGCAGTTTATCCTATTCGCCGGGAGGCTACACCTTC.

The chain employs TRBV6-5 and TRBJ1-5; 9 bases agree with TRBD1. The germline V gene encodes CDR1 MNHEY and CDR2 SVGAGI. The J segment lost 7 bases and the V segment lost 5 bases, leaving 3 bases of the junction unmatched. The CDR3 sequence is 13 residues long. The CDR3 region is CASSRDRVQPQHF. CDR3 sequence (DNA): TGTGCCAGCAGTAGGGACAGGGTCCAGCCCCAGCATTTT.

To note about this clone: One junction end does not reproduce the germline sequence, and a read error may be involved. This sequence joins TRBV7-7 and TRBJ2-3, with 9 bases identical to TRBD2. This CDR3 spans 19 amino acids. From germline, CDR1 is SSHAT and CDR2 FNYEAQ (reference sequence). The CDR3 coding sequence is TGTGCTAGCAGCCTCAAAGGGGGACTAGCCTACCCGATCACAGATACGCAGTATTTT. It yields the protein CASSLKGGLAYPITDTQYF.

CDR3 nucleotide sequence: TGTGCCAGCAGCACCCGGGACAGTAACACCGGGGAGCTGTTTTTT. Amino acids: CASSTRDSNTGELFF. The rearrangement links TRBV9 to TRBJ2-2, with 7 nucleotides matching TRBD1. This CDR3 has 15 residues. Germline CDR1 reads SGDLS; CDR2 reads YYNGEE. V gave up 4 bases and J gave up 2 bases; unmatched junction bases: 5.

The chain joins TRBV6-5 to TRBJ1-3, with a weak D call TRBD1 (5 bases). The CDR3 is 15 residues long. V was shortened by 0 bases and J by 4 bases, with 10 bases between the two germline ends. The germline V gene has CDR1 MNHEY and CDR2 SVGAGI. CDR3 sequence reads: CASSYSAGFGNTIYF. DNA of the CDR3: TGTGCCAGCAGTTACTCCGCAGGGTTCGGAAACACCATATATTTT.

The chain recombines TRBV7-2 with TRBJ1-2; TRBD1 matches 11 bases. Germline trimming cut 5 bases from V and 3 bases from J; bases unmatched to any gene: 8. Per germline, CDR1 SGHTA and CDR2 FQGNSA. The CDR3 contains 16 residues. As DNA, the CDR3 is TGTGCCAGCAGCCCCAGGGACAGGGGGTTCGACTATGGCTACACCTTC. Encoded protein: CASSPRDRGFDYGYTF.

The rearrangement joins TRBV5-1 to TRBJ1-1; tentatively, D is TRBD1 (5 bases). Trimming cost V 0 bases and J 1 base, with 10 bases left between them. CDR1 SGHRS and CDR2 YFSETQ come from the germline V gene. The CDR3 totals 15 residues. CDR3 DNA: TGCGCCAGCAGCTTGGTGTCGGGGGAGAACACTGAAGCTTTCTTT. Translation: CASSLVSGENTEAFF.

This chain's CDR3 is CASSLTGEAFF. The CDR3, as DNA: TGTGCCAGCAGCCTGACAGGGGAAGCTTTCTTT. The V and J genes are TRBV3-1 (or the pseudogene TRBV3-2) and TRBJ1-1, with 7 bases aligning to TRBD1. Germline CDR1 is LGHDT and CDR2 is YNNKEL (reference sequence). V lost 4 bases to trimming and J lost 8 bases; unmatched junction nucleotides: 1. The CDR3 loop spans 11 amino acids.

The chain employs TRBV13 and TRBJ1-1, with 8 bases aligning to TRBD1. V lost 8 bases, J lost 8 bases, and 22 bases stayed unmatched. The CDR3 loop spans 17 amino acids. Per the germline V gene, CDR1 is PRHDT and CDR2 is FYEKMQ (reference sequence). The CDR3 DNA follows: TGTGCCAGCGCCAGAGGCGGGGCTGGGACAGGAGCTTTAGAAGCTTTCTTT. Protein sequence: CASARGGAGTGALEAFF.

V usage is TRBV9 and J usage is TRBJ1-2; 7 nucleotides align to TRBD1. CDR1 and CDR2 (germline): SGDLS, YYNGEE. Germline trimming cut 1 base from V and 8 bases from J; bases unmatched to any gene: 2. This CDR3 has 12 amino acids. CDR3 sequence (DNA): TGTGCCAGCAGCGTACAGGGGGGAGGCTACACCTTC. It encodes CASSVQGGGYTF.

This clone was counted only a few times. V is TRBV4-2 and J is TRBJ1-2, with 8 bases matching TRBD1. This CDR3 spans 15 amino acids. Per germline, CDR1 LGHNA and CDR2 YNFKEQ. Trimming at V came to 0 bases and at J to 8 bases, leaving 8 bases not matched to a gene. CDR3 in amino acids: CASSQEKGTGYGYTF. The CDR3 DNA follows: TGTGCCAGCAGCCAAGAAAAGGGGACAGGATACGGCTACACCTTC.